This paragraph covers one T cell receptor (beta chain) sequence. This clone was found once. The specificity of this receptor is unknown. The input lacks base qualities; no much larger clone sits a single base away. These data come from a study of OX40 agonist ivuxolimab in advanced cancers. Regarding the research as a whole: Ivuxolimab was an agonistic, fully human IgG2 monoclonal antibody directed against OX40 (CD134), a costimulatory receptor. Of the roughly 52 dose-escalation patients, hepatocellular carcinoma was present in 19, melanoma in roughly 15, renal cell carcinoma in 9 and head and neck cancer in 9. The paper describes the monotherapy dose-escalation part (N of about 54 patients) of the phase I trial of ivuxolimab. The point of sequencing TCRbeta in the periphery was to test whether ivuxolimab changed TCR sequence diversity and drove clonal T-cell expansion. Three dose-escalation patients achieved partial responses, one with hepatocellular carcinoma and two with cutaneous melanoma. The dose-escalation cohort was about 86% male with a mean age of approximately 60 years, ranging from roughly 23 to 79. Intravenous ivuxolimab was administered to patients every 2 weeks at six dose levels: 0.01, 0.1, 0.3, 1.5, 3 and 10 mg/kg. Patients were allowed to have had prior anti-PD-1, anti-PD-L1 or anti-CTLA-4 therapy, and 40% of the dose-escalation patients had previously received checkpoint inhibitors.

To sequence the TCRbeta CDR3 region, genomic DNA was isolated from the sorted cells. The immunoSEQ Assay was used for sequencing of TCRbeta CDR3 regions. What TCRdb holds here is the immuneACCESS table cut down to in-frame rearrangements. Part of the clones is not present; checked against another copy, under half of the missing clones reflect an unresolved V gene, and the others are unexplained. This sample lists roughly 72,000 clones; around 94% were detected once. Of the sample, less than 20% falls within the top ten clones. The trial excluded patients who had a history of autoimmune disease or who were on systemic immunosuppression. Peripheral blood for TCR sequencing was collected from all dose cohorts at baseline, on cycle 4 day 1, and on cycle 7 day 1. Samples came from an open-label, multicenter, first-in-human phase I dose-escalation trial of ivuxolimab. Adults with locally advanced or metastatic head and neck squamous cell, hepatocellular, melanoma or renal cell carcinoma were enrolled in the trial. Before TCR sequencing, CD4+ T cells and CD8+ T cells were sorted from peripheral blood as separate populations.

Results and caveats for the whole study, not just this receptor: In the 0.1-3.0 mg/kg groups, partial responders had among the lowest normalized peripheral clonal expansion, particularly in CD8+ T cells. Antigen specificity was not determined for the clonally expanded peripheral T cells. At doses of 0.1 to 3.0 mg/kg, clonal expansion of both CD4+ and CD8+ blood T cells was observed from baseline to week 6. Low levels of normalized T-cell clonal expansion were also seen in some nonresponding patients. After ivuxolimab, more expanded clones were found on average in CD8+ T cells than in CD4+ T cells.

This TCR was recovered from an adult with an advanced solid tumor such as melanoma, head and neck, liver or kidney cancer. The source material was CD4+ or CD8+ T cells sorted from blood, sampled in a trial of the OX40 agonist ivuxolimab.

The CDR3 corresponds to CASSYETGNFAFF. The DNA sequence is as follows: TGTGCCAGCAGCTACGAAACCGGGAATTTCGCTTTCTTT. The chain couples TRBV7-3 to TRBJ1-1, with no reliable assignment of the D segment. CDR1 and CDR2 are read off the germline V gene as SGHTA and FQGTGA. Spanning cysteine to phenylalanine, the CDR3 consists of 13 amino acids. Of all the DNA, just the CDR3 is kept, 39 bases in frame from base 1. V sheds 4 bases and J sheds 11 bases, leaving 17 bases between their ends.